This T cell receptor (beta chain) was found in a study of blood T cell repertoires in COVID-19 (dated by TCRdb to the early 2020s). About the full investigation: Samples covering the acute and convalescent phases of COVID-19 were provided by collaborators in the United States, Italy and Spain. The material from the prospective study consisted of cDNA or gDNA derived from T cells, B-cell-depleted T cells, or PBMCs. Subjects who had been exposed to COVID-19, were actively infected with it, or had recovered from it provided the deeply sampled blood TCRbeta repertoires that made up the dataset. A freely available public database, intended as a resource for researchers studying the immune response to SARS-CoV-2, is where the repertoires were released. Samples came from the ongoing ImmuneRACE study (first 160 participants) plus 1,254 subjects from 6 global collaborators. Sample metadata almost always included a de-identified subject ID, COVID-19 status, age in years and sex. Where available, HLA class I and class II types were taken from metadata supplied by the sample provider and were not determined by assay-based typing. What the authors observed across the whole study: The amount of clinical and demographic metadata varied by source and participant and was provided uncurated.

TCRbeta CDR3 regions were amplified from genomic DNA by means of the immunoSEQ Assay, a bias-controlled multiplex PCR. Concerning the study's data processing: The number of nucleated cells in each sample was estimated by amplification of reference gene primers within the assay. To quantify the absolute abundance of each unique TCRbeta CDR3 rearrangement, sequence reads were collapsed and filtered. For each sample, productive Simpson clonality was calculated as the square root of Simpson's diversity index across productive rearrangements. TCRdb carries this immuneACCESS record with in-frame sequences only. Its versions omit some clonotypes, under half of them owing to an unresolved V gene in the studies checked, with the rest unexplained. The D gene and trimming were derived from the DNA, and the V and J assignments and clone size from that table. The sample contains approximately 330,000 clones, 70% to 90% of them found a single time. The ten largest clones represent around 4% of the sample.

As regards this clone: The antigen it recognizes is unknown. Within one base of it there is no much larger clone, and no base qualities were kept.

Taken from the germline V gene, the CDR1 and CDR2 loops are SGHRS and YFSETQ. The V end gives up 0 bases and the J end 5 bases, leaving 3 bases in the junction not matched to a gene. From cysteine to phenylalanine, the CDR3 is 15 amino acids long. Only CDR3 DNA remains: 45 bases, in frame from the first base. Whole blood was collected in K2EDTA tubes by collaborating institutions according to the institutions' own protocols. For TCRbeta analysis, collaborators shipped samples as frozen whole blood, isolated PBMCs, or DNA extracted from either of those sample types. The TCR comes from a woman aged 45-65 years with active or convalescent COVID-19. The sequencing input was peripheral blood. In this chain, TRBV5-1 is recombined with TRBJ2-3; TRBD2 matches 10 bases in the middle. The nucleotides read TGCGCCAGCAGCTTGGTCGCTAGCGGGGGAGATACGCAGTATTTT. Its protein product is CASSLVASGGDTQYF. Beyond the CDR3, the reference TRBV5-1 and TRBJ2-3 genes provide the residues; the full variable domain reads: KAGVTQTPRYLIKTRGQQVTLSCSPISGHRSVSWYQQTPGQGLQFLFEYFSETQRNKGNFPGRFSGRQFSNSRSEMNVSTLELGDSALYLCASSLVASGGDTQYFGPGTRLTVL.